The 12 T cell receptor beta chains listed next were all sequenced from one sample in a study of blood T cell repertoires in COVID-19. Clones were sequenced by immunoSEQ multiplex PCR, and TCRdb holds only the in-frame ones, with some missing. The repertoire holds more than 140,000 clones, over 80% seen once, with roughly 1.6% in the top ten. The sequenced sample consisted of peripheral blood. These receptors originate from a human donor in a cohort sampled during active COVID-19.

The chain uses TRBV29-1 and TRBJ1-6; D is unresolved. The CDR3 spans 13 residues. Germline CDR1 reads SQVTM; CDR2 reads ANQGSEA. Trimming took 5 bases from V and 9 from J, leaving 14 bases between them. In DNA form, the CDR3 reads TGCAGCGTTAGGGAGGGTGCGGGTTCACCCCTCCACTTT. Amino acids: CSVREGAGSPLHF.

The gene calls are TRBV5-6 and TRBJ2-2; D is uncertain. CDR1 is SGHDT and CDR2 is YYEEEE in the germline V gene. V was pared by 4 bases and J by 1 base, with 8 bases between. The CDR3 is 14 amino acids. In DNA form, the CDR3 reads TGTGCCAGCAGCCGTCTCGGGAACACCGGGGAGCTGTTTTTT. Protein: CASSRLGNTGELFF.

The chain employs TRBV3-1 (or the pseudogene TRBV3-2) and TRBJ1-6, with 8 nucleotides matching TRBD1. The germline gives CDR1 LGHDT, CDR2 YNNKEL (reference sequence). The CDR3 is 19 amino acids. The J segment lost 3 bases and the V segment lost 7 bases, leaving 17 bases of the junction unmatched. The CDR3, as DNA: TGTGCCAGCACCTCTTCCATTCCGGGACAGGTGAACTATAATTCACCCCTCCACTTT. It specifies CASTSSIPGQVNYNSPLHF.

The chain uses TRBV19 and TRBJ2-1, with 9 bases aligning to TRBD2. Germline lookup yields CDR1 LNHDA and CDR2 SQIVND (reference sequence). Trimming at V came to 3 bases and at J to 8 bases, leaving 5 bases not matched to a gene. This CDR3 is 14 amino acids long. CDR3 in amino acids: CASSMVAGVHEQFF. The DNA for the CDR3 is TGTGCCAGTAGTATGGTAGCGGGAGTCCATGAGCAGTTCTTC.

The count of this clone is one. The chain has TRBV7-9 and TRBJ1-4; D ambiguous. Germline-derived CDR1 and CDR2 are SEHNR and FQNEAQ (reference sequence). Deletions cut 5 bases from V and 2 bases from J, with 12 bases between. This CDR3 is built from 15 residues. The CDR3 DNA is TGTGCCAGCAGCCGGGATGGGAAGACTAATGAAAAACTGTTTTTT. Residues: CASSRDGKTNEKLFF.

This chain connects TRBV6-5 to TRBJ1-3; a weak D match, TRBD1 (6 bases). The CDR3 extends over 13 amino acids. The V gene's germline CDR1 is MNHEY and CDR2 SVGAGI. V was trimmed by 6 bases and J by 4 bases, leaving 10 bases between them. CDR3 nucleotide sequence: TGTGCCAGCAGGGACAGCCTCGGAAACACCATATATTTT. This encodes CASRDSLGNTIYF.

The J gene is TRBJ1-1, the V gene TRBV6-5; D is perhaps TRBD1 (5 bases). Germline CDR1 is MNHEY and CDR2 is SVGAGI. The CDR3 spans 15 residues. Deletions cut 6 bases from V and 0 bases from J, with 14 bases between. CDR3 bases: TGTGCCAGCAGCCCCCAGCGGGGGATGAACACTGAAGCTTTCTTT. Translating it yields CASSPQRGMNTEAFF.

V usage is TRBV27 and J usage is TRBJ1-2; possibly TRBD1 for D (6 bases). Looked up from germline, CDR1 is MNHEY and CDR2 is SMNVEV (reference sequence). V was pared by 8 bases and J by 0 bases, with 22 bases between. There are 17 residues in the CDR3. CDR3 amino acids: CASAYVGGRGANYGYTF. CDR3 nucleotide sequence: TGTGCCAGCGCTTATGTGGGGGGGCGGGGCGCTAACTATGGCTACACCTTC.

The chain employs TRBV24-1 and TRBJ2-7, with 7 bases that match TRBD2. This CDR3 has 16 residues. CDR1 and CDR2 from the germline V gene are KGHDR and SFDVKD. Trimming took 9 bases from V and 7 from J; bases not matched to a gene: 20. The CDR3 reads CATGAGGSGPTKEQYF. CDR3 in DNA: TGTGCCACCGGGGCCGGGGGGTCGGGACCAACAAAAGAGCAGTACTTC.

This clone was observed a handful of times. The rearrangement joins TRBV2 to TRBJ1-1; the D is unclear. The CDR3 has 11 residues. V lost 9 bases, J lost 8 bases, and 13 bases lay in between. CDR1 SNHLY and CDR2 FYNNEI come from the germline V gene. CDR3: CARGLVGEAFF. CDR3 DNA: TGTGCCAGGGGTTTGGTCGGGGAAGCTTTCTTT.

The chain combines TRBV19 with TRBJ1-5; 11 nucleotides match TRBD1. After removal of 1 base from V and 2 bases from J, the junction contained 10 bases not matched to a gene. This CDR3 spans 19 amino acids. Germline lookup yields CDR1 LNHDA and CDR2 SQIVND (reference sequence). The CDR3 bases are TGTGCCAGTAGTATAGGCAGGGACAGGGGGATGTGGCGCAATCAGCCCCAGCATTTT. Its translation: CASSIGRDRGMWRNQPQHF. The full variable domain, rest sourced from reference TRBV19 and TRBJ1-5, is DGGITQSPKYLFRKEGQNVTLSCEQNLNHDAMYWYRQDPGQGLRLIYYSQIVNDFQKGDIAEGYSVSREKKESFPLTVTSAQKNPTAFYLCASSIGRDRGMWRNQPQHFGDGTRLSIL.

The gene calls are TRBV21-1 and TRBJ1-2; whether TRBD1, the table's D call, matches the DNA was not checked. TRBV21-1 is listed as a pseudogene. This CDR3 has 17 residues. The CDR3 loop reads CASSKVGQGKKNYGYTF. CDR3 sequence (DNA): TGTGCCAGCAGCAAAGTGGGACAGGGCAAAAAGAACTATGGCTACACCTTC.